This T cell receptor (beta chain) was recovered during a study of T cell responses to AZD1222 COVID-19 vaccine. Study-level points and caveats: Clonal diversity may have been underestimated, and the donors were mostly white British, with more females than males. Sampled repertoires all dated from after the peak T cell response. Recipients of two AZD1222 doses showed rising Spike-specific TCR breadth and depth.

With 6 bases removed from V and 6 bases from J, the gap between germline ends came to 22 bases. This CDR3 contains 16 residues. Per germline, CDR1 SGHTA and CDR2 FQGNSA. Sequencing was performed with immunoSEQ multiplex PCR; in TCRdb, only in-frame clones are kept and a portion is missing. This sample carries about 62,000 clones, over 85% of them seen once, and the ten largest clones take 4% to 5%. Note on this clone: Its specificity is unknown.

This sequence originates from an adult in good health. This chain uses TRBV7-2 with TRBJ2-3; perhaps TRBD2 as D (5 bases). The sample consisted of peripheral blood, taken on day 0 of AZD1222 vaccination. The CDR3: CASRPRFEGWSDTQYF. The CDR3 DNA follows: TGTGCCAGCAGACCCCGGTTTGAGGGATGGAGTGATACGCAGTATTTT.